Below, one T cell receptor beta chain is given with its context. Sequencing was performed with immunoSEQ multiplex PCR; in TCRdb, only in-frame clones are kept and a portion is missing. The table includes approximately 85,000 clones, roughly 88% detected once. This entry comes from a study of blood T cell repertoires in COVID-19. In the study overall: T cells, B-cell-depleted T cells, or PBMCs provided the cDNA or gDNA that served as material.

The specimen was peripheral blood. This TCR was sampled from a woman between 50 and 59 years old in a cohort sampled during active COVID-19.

CDR3: CASSAGSTGGAGNTIYF. Here the CDR3 DNA reads TGTGCCAGCAGTGCCGGTTCTACAGGGGGTGCGGGAAACACCATATATTTT. The rearrangement joins TRBV6-1 to TRBJ1-3; 8 bases map to TRBD1. Per germline, CDR1 MNHNS and CDR2 SASEGT. CDR3 length: 17 residues. V lost 4 bases and J lost 4; bases outside the gene matches: 12.